This entry lists 14 T cell receptor beta chains sequenced from one sample in a study of tumor T cells in aggressive B-cell lymphoma. Method: immunoSEQ multiplex PCR; TCRdb's copy keeps in-frame clones and lacks some. The sample has about 7,900 clones; about four fifths are singletons. Material for sequencing was tumor tissue. These receptors were obtained from an adult with diffuse large B cell lymphoma.

This clone was recorded only once. The chain uses TRBV11-2 and TRBJ2-2; D may be TRBD2 (6 bases). V lost 6 bases and J 9 bases, leaving 11 bases between the germline ends. CDR1 SGHAT and CDR2 FQNNGV come from the germline V gene. This CDR3 is 12 amino acids long. CDR3 DNA sequence: TGTGCCAGCAGGGAGGGAATCAGGGAGCTGTTTTTT. Amino acid sequence: CASREGIRELFF.

CDR3 residues: CASSQTRTLVGMGDTQYF. As DNA, the CDR3 is TGTGCCAGCAGTCAAACCAGGACTCTGGTGGGAATGGGAGATACGCAGTATTTT. The chain recombines TRBV7-8 with TRBJ2-3; TRBD2 might be the D (5 bases). Germline values: CDR1 SGHVS, CDR2 FQNEAQ. The V end lost 6 bases, the J end lost 5 bases, and 27 bases lay between the germline ends. This CDR3 spans 18 amino acids.

This chain links TRBV19 with TRBJ2-7; D ambiguous. Trimming left V 5 bases short and J 4 bases short, with 12 bases between. This CDR3 has 13 residues. Germline V gene lookup returns CDR1 LNHDA and CDR2 SQIVND (reference sequence). The CDR3: CASSYKGGYEQYF. For the CDR3, the DNA is TGTGCCAGTAGTTACAAAGGCGGATACGAGCAGTACTTC.

The gene calls are TRBV6-5 and TRBJ2-2; D possibly corresponds to TRBD2 (6 bases). This CDR3 is 13 amino acids long. Germline-derived CDR1 and CDR2 are MNHEY and SVGAGI. The germline V and J ends were trimmed by 4 bases and 7 bases, with 10 bases remaining between them. The CDR3 coding sequence is TGTGCCAGCAGTTTCGGGACTGTCGGGGAGCTGTTTTTT. Amino acid sequence: CASSFGTVGELFF.

This rearrangement joins TRBV9 to TRBJ2-7, with TRBD2 matching over 8 bases. Germline lookup yields CDR1 SGDLS and CDR2 YYNGEE. This CDR3 has 16 residues. J gave up 0 bases and V 0 bases, and 5 bases lay outside the gene matches. The CDR3 reads CASSVEGGGPSYEQYF. In DNA, the CDR3 is TGTGCCAGCAGCGTAGAAGGCGGGGGGCCCTCCTACGAGCAGTACTTC.

V usage is TRBV7-3 and J usage is TRBJ2-1; D uncertain. The length of the CDR3 is 14 residues. Germline CDR1 SGHTA, CDR2 FQGTGA. Trimming stripped 3 bases from V and 8 bases from J, with 14 bases between. The CDR3 DNA follows: TGTGCCAGCAGCTTGGCGGCATCAAGCGATGAGCAGTTCTTC. Translation: CASSLAASSDEQFF.

The genes are TRBV6-5 and TRBJ2-5, with a possible D match to TRBD1 (6 bases). The better agreement between TRBJ2-7 and the DNA end casts doubt on the J call. The V gene's germline CDR1 is MNHEY and CDR2 SVGAGI. The CDR3 loop spans 14 amino acids. The CDR3 DNA reads TGTGCCAGCAGTTACTCGGGGGCCACGGACGAGCAGTACTTC. It codes for CASSYSGATDEQYF.

The chain employs TRBV7-9 and TRBJ2-5, with 8 bases that match TRBD2. CDR1 is SEHNR and CDR2 is FQNEAQ in the germline V gene (reference sequence). J gave up 5 bases and V 5 bases, and 7 bases lay outside the gene matches. The CDR3 consists of 14 residues. The CDR3 coding sequence is TGTGCCAGCAGCCAGCGAGCGGGAGAGGAGACCCAGTACTTC. This gives the protein CASSQRAGEETQYF.

CDR3 DNA: TGTGCCAGCACTGGACAGCAGCAAGAGACCCAGTACTTC. Translation gives CASTGQQQETQYF. The J gene is TRBJ2-5, the V gene TRBV6-1; possibly TRBD1 for D (6 bases). The germline CDR1 and CDR2 sequences are MNHNS and SASEGT. CDR3 length: 13 amino acids. The V end lost 7 bases, the J end lost 2 bases, and 11 bases lay between the germline ends.

The chain recombines TRBV7-3 with TRBJ1-1, with a weak D call TRBD1 (6 bases). V dropped 5 bases and J dropped 4 bases, with 17 bases sitting between them. Germline CDR1 and CDR2: SGHTA and FQGTGA. The length of the CDR3 is 15 residues. DNA of the CDR3: TGTGCCAGCAGCCTCCTTGGGGGGGCAGGCACTGAAGCTTTCTTT. It encodes CASSLLGGAGTEAFF.

The chain combines TRBV27 with TRBJ2-5, with a weak D call TRBD2 (6 bases). Germline loops: CDR1 MNHEY, CDR2 SMNVEV (reference sequence). The V gene lost 6 bases and the J gene lost 5 bases, with 13 bases spanning the gap. The CDR3 covers 13 residues. The CDR3 DNA is TGTGCCAGCAGGATGGAAGGGAGGGAGACCCAGTACTTC. Protein product: CASRMEGRETQYF.

V and J are TRBV29-1 and TRBJ2-5, with a possible D match to TRBD2 (7 bases). Germline assignment: CDR1 SQVTM and CDR2 ANQGSEA. The CDR3 consists of 16 residues. The germline V and J ends were trimmed by 0 bases and 5 bases, with 19 bases remaining between them. The CDR3 spells CSVEDWRGGAEETQYF. CDR3 nucleotide sequence: TGCAGCGTTGAAGACTGGAGGGGGGGCGCGGAGGAGACCCAGTACTTC.

The V and J genes are TRBV30 and TRBJ2-1; D may be TRBD1 (6 bases). The CDR3 is 12 amino acids. Germline CDR1 GTSNPN, CDR2 SVGIG (reference sequence). Trimming removed 6 bases at V and 6 bases at J, with 12 bases between. The chain's CDR3 is CACSGVINEQFF. The CDR3 DNA follows: TGTGCCTGCTCAGGGGTGATCAATGAGCAGTTCTTC.

The genes are TRBV5-1 and TRBJ2-2, with TRBD2 as a possible D gene (6 bases). The CDR3 runs 12 residues. The ends were cut back, 4 bases at V and 8 bases at J, with 9 bases in the middle. CDR1 SGHRS and CDR2 YFSETQ come from the germline V gene. Written as DNA, the CDR3 is TGCGCCAGCAGCGCCGCGGGGGGGGAGCTGTTTTTT. This translates into CASSAAGGELFF. The full variable domain, in which reference TRBV5-1 and TRBJ2-2 provide the parts outside the CDR3, is KAGVTQTPRYLIKTRGQQVTLSCSPISGHRSVSWYQQTPGQGLQFLFEYFSETQRNKGNFPGRFSGRQFSNSRSEMNVSTLELGDSALYLCASSAAGGELFFGEGSRLTVL.